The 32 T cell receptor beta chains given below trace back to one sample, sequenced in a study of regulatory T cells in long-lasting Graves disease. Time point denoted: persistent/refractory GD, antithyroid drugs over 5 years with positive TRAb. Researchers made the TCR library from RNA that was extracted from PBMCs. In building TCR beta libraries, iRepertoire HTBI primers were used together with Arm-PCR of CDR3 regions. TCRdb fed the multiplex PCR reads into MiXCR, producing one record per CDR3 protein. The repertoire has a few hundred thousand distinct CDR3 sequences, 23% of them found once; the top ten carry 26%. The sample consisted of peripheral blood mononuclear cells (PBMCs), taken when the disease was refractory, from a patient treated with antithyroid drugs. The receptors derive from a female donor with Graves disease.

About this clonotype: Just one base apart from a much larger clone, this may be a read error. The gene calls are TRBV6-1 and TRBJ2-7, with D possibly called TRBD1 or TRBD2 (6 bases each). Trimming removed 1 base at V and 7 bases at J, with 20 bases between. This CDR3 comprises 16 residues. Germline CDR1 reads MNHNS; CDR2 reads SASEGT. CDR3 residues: CASSEDAGTQGGEQYF. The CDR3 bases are TGTGCCAGCAGTGAAGACGCCGGGACACAGGGAGGAGAGCAGTACTTC.

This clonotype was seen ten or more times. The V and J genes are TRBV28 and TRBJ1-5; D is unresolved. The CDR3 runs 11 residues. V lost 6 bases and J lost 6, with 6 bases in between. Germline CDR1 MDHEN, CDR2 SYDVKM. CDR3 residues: CASSSVQPQHF. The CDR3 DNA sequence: TGTGCCAGCAGCTCCGTTCAGCCCCAGCATTTT.

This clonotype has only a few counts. CDR3 amino acids: CAISESMVTEAFF. The CDR3 DNA reads as TGTGCCATCAGTGAGTCGATGGTCACTGAAGCTTTCTTT. The chain has TRBV10-3 and TRBJ1-1; the D is unclear. The CDR3 runs 13 residues. Germline V lookup: CDR1 ENHRY, CDR2 SYGVKD. V was pared by 0 bases and J by 4 bases, with 6 bases between.

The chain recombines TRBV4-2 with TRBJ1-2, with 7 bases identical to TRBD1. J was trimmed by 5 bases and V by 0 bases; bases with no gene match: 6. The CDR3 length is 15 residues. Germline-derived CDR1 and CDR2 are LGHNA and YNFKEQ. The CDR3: CASSQDTGTEYGYTF. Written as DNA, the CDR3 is TGTGCCAGCAGCCAAGACACCGGGACAGAGTATGGCTACACCTTC.

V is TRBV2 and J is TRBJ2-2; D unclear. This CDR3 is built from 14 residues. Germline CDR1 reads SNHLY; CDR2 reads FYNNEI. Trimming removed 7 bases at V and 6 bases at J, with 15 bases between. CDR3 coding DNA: TGTGCCAGCAAATTACCCTATAGTGCCGGGGAGCTGTTTTTT. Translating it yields CASKLPYSAGELFF.

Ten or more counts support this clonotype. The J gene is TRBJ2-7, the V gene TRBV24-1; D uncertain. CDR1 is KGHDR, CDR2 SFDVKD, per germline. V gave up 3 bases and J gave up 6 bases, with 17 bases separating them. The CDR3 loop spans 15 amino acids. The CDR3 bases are TGTGCCACCAGTGATAGAGGAACCCCTACTCCCGAGCAGTACTTC. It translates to CATSDRGTPTPEQYF.

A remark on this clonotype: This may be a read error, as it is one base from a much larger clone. The CDR3 DNA is TGTGCCAGCAGTTTTCCCGCCGGGACAGGGGGTACCGGGACCCAGTACTTC. Its protein is CASSFPAGTGGTGTQYF. The chain employs TRBV28 and TRBJ2-5; 11 bases map to TRBD1. J gave up 7 bases and V 3 bases, and 13 bases lay outside the gene matches. Germline V gene data show CDR1 as MDHEN and CDR2 as SYDVKM. The CDR3 consists of 17 residues.

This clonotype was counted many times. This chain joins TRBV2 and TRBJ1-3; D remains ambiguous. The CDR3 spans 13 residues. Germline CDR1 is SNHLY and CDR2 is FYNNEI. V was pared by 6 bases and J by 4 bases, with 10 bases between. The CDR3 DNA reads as TGTGCCAGCAGCCCCACGGGGGGAAACACCATATATTTT. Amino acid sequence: CASSPTGGNTIYF.

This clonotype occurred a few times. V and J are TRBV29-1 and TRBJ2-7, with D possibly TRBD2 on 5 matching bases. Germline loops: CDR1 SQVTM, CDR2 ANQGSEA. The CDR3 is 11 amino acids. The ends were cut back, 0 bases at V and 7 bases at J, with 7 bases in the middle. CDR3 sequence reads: CSVEDPGEQYF. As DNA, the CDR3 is TGCAGCGTTGAAGATCCGGGGGAGCAGTACTTC.

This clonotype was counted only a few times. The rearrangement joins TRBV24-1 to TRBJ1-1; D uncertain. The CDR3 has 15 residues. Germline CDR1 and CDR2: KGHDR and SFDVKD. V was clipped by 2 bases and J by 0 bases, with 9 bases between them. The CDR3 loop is CATSDSQRLNTEAFF. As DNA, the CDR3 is TGTGCCACCAGTGATTCACAGCGTTTGAACACTGAAGCTTTCTTT.

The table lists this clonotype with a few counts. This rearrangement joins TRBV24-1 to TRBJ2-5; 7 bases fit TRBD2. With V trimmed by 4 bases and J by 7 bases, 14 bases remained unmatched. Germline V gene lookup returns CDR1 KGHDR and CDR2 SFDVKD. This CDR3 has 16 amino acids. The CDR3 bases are TGTGCCACCAGTGAAAACAATTTGAGTGGGAGGGGGACCCAGTACTTC. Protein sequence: CATSENNLSGRGTQYF.

The CDR3 nucleotides are TGTGCCAGCAGCACTGGACAGGGCTCCTCGGGAAACACCATATATTTT. It specifies CASSTGQGSSGNTIYF. The chain recombines TRBV11-2 with TRBJ1-3, with TRBD1 matching 8 bases. V was clipped by 5 bases and J by 4 bases; unmatched bases: 10. The CDR3 is made up of 16 amino acids. Germline V gene sequence: CDR1 SGHAT, CDR2 FQNNGV.

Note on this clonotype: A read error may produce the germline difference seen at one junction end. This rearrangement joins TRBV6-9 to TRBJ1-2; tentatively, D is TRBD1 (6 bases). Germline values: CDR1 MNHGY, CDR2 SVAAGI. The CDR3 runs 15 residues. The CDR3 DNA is TGTGCCAGCAGTTACTACGCGGGGGCGAACTATGGCCACACCTTC. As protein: CASSYYAGANYGHTF.

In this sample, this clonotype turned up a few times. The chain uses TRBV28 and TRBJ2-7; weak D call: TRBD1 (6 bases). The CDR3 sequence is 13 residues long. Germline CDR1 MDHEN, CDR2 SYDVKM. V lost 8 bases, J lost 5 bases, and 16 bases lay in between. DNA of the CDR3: TGTGCCAGCGAAGAAACAGGGATCAACGAGCAGTACTTC. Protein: CASEETGINEQYF.

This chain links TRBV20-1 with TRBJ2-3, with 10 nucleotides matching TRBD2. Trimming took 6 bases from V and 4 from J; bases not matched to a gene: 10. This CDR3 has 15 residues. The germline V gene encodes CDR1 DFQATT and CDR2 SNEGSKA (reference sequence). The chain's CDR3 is CSARASGSRSDTQYF. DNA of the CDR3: TGCAGTGCCCGGGCTAGCGGGAGTAGGTCAGATACGCAGTATTTT.

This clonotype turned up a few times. CDR3 region: CATSDLVRSGTGLNQPQHF. Written as DNA, the CDR3 is TGTGCCACCAGTGATTTGGTCCGATCCGGGACAGGCCTAAATCAGCCCCAGCATTTT. The chain is built from TRBV24-1 and TRBJ1-5; the match to TRBD1 covers 8 bases. The CDR3 loop spans 19 amino acids. The germline CDR1 and CDR2 sequences are KGHDR and SFDVKD. V shed 0 bases and J 4 bases; nucleotides not matched to a gene: 13.

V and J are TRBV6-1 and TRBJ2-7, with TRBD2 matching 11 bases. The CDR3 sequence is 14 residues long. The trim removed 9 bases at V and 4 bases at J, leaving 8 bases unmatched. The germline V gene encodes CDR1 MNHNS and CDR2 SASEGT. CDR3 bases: TGTGCCAGTACTACTAGCGGGAGCAGGTACGAGCAGTACTTC. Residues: CASTTSGSRYEQYF.

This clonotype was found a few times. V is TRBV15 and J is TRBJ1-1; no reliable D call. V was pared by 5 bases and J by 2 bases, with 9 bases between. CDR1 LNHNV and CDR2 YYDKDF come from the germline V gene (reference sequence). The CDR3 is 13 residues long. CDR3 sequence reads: CATSLGINTEAFF. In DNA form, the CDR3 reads TGTGCCACCAGCCTCGGGATCAACACTGAAGCTTTCTTT. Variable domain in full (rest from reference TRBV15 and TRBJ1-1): DAMVIQNPRYQVTQFGKPVTLSCSQTLNHNVMYWYQQKSSQAPKLLFHYYDKDFNNEADTPDNFQSRRPNTSFCFLDIRSPGLGDTAMYLCATSLGINTEAFFGQGTRLTVV.

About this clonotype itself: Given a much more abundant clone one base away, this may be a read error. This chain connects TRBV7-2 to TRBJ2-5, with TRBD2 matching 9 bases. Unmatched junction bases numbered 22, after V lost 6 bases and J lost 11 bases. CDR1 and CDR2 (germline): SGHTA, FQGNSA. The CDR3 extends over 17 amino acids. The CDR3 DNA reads TGTGCCAGCAGAAGACAGGGTACAGCGGGGGGTTACAATGAGCAGTACTTC. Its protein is CASRRQGTAGGYNEQYF.

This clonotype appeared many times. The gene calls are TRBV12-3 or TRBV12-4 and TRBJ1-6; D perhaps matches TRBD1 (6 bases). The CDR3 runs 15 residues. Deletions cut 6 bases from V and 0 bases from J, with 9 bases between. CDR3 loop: CASSTGSSYNSPLHF. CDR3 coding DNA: TGTGCCAGCAGCACAGGGAGCTCCTATAATTCACCCCTCCACTTT.

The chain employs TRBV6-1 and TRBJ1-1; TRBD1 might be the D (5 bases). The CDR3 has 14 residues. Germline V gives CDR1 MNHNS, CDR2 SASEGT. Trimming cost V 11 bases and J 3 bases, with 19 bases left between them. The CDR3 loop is CASQGSAGDTEAFF. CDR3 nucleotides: TGTGCCTCCCAGGGATCGGCTGGTGACACTGAAGCTTTCTTT.

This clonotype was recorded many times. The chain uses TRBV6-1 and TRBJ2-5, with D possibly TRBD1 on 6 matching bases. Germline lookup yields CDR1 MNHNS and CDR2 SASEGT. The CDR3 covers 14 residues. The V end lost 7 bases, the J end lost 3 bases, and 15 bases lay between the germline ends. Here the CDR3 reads CASKITGLKETQYF. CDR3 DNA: TGTGCCAGCAAAATTACAGGGCTAAAAGAGACCCAGTACTTC.

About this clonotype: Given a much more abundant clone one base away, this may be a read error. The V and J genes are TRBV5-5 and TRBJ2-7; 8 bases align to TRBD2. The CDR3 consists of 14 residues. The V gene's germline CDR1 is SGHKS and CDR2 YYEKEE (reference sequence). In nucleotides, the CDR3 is TGTGCCAGCAGCTGGGGACTAGAAAACTACGGGCAGTACTTC. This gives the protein CASSWGLENYGQYF.

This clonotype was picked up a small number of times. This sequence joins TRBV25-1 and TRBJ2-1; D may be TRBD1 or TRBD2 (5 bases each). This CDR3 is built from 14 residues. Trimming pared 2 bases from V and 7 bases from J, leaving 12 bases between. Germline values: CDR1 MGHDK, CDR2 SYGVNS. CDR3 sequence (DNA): TGTGCCAGCAGTGAAGGGACCATTTTGAATGAGCAGTTCTTC. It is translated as CASSEGTILNEQFF.

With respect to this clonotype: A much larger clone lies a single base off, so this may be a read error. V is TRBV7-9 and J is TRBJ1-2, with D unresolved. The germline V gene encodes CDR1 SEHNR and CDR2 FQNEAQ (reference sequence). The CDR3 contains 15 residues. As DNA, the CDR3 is TGTGCCGGCAGCTCTGCCCCGGACGGCCTCTATGGCTACACCTTC. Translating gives CAGSSAPDGLYGYTF.

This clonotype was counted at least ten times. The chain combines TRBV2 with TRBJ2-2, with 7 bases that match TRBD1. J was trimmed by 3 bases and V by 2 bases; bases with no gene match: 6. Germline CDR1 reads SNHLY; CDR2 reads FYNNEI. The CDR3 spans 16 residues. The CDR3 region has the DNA TGTGCCAGCAGTGAAATGGGACAGAGCTACACCGGGGAGCTGTTTTTT. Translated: CASSEMGQSYTGELFF.

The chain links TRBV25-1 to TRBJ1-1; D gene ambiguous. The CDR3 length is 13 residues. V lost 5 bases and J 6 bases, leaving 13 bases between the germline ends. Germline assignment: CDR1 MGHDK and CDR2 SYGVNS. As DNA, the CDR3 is TGTGCCAGCAGTATAAGAGGGCTCTCTGAAGCTTTCTTT. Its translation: CASSIRGLSEAFF.

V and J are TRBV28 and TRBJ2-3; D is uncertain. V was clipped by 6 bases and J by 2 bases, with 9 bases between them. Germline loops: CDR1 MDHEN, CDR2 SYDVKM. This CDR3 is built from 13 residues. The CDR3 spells CASRHTVTDTQYF. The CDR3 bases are TGTGCCAGCAGACACACTGTCACAGATACGCAGTATTTT.

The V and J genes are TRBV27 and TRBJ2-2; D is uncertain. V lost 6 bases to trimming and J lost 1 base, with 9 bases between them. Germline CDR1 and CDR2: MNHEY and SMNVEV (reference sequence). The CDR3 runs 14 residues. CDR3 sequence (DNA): TGTGCCAGCAGGGGCTCCGGGAACACCGGGGAGCTGTTTTTT. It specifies CASRGSGNTGELFF.

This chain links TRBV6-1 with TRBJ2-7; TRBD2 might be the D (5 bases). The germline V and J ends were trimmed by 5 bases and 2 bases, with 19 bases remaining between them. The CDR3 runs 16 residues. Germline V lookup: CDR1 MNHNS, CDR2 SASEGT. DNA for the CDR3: TGTGCCAGCAGTCCTCCGTCTAGCACGAGGACCTACGAGCAGTACTTC. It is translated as CASSPPSSTRTYEQYF.

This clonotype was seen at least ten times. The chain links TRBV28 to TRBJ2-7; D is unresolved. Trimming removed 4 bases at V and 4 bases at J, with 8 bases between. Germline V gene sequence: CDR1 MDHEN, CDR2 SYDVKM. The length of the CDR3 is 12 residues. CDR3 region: CASSWGGYEQYF. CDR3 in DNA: TGTGCCAGCAGTTGGGGTGGTTACGAGCAGTACTTC.

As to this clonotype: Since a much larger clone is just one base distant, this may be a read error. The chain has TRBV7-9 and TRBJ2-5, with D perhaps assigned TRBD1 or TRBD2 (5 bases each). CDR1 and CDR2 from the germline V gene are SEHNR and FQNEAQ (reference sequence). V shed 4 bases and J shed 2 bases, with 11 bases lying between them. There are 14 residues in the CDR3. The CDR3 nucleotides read TGTGCCAGCAGCTGGGGACGGCCACAAGAGACCCAGTACTTC. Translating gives CASSWGRPQETQYF.